This TCR beta chain appears in the sequencing data of a study of blood T cell repertoires in COVID-19. Study-wide context: The origin of the acute and convalescent COVID-19 samples was the United States, Italy and Spain. From T cells, B-cell-depleted T cells, or PBMCs came the material, which was cDNA or gDNA.

How the authors handled the data: Amplifying reference gene primers gave estimates of nucleated cell counts. Libraries were prepared by immunoSEQ multiplex PCR; TCRdb keeps only in-frame clonotypes and omits some of them. Clone size and V and J calls were adopted from that table, with D and trimming inferred from the DNA. This table holds about 55,000 clones, 70% to 90% found once. Germline lookup yields CDR1 LGHNT and CDR2 FRNRAP. The CDR3 is 16 residues long. Germline trimming cut 1 base from V and 6 bases from J; bases unmatched to any gene: 7. The chain joins TRBV12-5 to TRBJ2-3; TRBD2 aligns across 10 bases. The TCR was taken from a human donor in a cohort sampled during active COVID-19. Sequencing was done on a sample of peripheral blood. CDR3 nucleotide sequence: TGTGCTAGTGGTTTGGGATCTAGCGGGAGTATTGATACGCAGTATTTT. Protein product: CASGLGSSGSIDTQYF.